The 5 T cell receptor beta chains below come from one sample, sequenced in a study of early T cells in non-severe SARS-CoV-2 infection. TCRdb called the 5' RACE reads again in MiXCR, with one record for every CDR3 protein. The data hold approximately 69,000 distinct CDR3 sequences, with roughly a tenth observed a single time. Sequencing was performed on whole blood. Every receptor here comes from an adult who was a healthcare worker with PCR-confirmed SARS-CoV-2 infection or an uninfected control (not recorded which).

This clonotype has just a few counts. This sequence joins TRBV6-6 and TRBJ2-1; TRBD2 matches at 8 bases. V lost 7 bases and J lost 5; bases outside the gene matches: 7. This CDR3 is built from 14 residues. Germline-derived CDR1 and CDR2 are MNHNY and SVGAGI (reference sequence). Here the CDR3 reads CASTSTSVNNEQFF. The CDR3 DNA sequence: TGTGCCAGCACTTCGACTAGCGTCAACAATGAGCAGTTCTTC.

This clonotype occurred a few times. The chain recombines TRBV11-3 with TRBJ1-1, with D maybe TRBD1 (5 bases). Trimming took off 4 bases at V and 1 base at J, with 7 bases between the two ends. CDR1 SGHNT and CDR2 YENEEA come from the germline V gene. This CDR3 has 13 amino acids. As DNA, the CDR3 is TGTGCCAGCAGCTCCCAGGGGAACACTGAAGCTTTCTTT. Translating it yields CASSSQGNTEAFF.

This clonotype was seen more than once but under ten times. The J gene is TRBJ1-1, the V gene TRBV20-1; 7 bases align to TRBD1. Germline V gives CDR1 DFQATT, CDR2 SNEGSKA (reference sequence). The ends lost 6 bases at V and 5 bases at J; junction bases unmatched: 9. This CDR3 comprises 13 residues. Written as DNA, the CDR3 is TGCAGTGCAGGAGACAGGGTTCGGACTGAAGCTTTCTTT. Its protein product is CSAGDRVRTEAFF.

This clonotype was counted ten times or more. The rearrangement joins TRBV3-1 to TRBJ2-7; the match to TRBD1 covers 7 bases. Germline V gene data show CDR1 as LGHDT and CDR2 as YNNKEL (reference sequence). The V segment lost 0 bases and the J segment 5 bases; nucleotides outside the gene matches: 10. The CDR3 contains 16 residues. The CDR3 region is CASSQDTRGYKNEQYF. CDR3 nucleotide sequence: TGTGCCAGCAGCCAAGATACCAGGGGGTATAAGAACGAGCAGTACTTC.

This clonotype was picked up a small number of times. V is TRBV5-1 and J is TRBJ2-2; D is perhaps TRBD1 or TRBD2 (5 bases each). Germline V gene sequence: CDR1 SGHRS, CDR2 YFSETQ. The CDR3 loop spans 16 amino acids. With 6 bases removed from V and 1 base from J, the gap between germline ends came to 16 bases. CDR3: CASITGPGENTGELFF. CDR3 in DNA: TGCGCCAGCATTACGGGGCCCGGAGAGAACACCGGGGAGCTGTTTTTT.